One and the same sample provided the 17 T cell receptor beta chains below, sequenced in a study of T cell clonotyping in hematopoietic cell transplantation. Data came from immunoSEQ multiplex PCR; TCRdb stores just in-frame clones and leaves some out. This sample carries fewer than 15,000 clones, roughly 92% of them seen once, and the ten largest clones take 7.8%. The starting material was PBMCs, obtained 100 days after allogeneic stem cell transplant. Receptors originate from a female patient in her fifties who had an allogeneic stem cell transplant from an unrelated donor, so the T cells may come from the graft donor. Some clones in this sample may be carry-over from other donors' samples.

This sequence joins TRBV19 and TRBJ1-1; D perhaps matches TRBD1 (6 bases). The V and J ends lost 4 bases and 1 base respectively, with 10 bases between them. The length of the CDR3 is 14 residues. The germline gives CDR1 LNHDA, CDR2 SQIVND (reference sequence). The DNA of the CDR3 is TGTGCCAGTAGTAGGGGACAACAGAACACTGAAGCTTTCTTT. It translates to CASSRGQQNTEAFF.

The chain joins TRBV7-2 to TRBJ2-3; D uncertain. V was clipped by 1 base and J by 5 bases, with 13 bases between them. The CDR3 is 15 amino acids. Germline V gene data show CDR1 as SGHTA and CDR2 as FQGNSA. CDR3 residues: CASSLGGRWIDTQYF. The CDR3 DNA reads as TGTGCCAGCAGCTTAGGAGGCAGGTGGATAGATACGCAGTATTTT.

The V and J genes are TRBV6-5 and TRBJ2-7; D is possibly TRBD1 (5 bases). Trimming removed 8 bases from V and 4 bases from J, with 15 bases in between. CDR1 MNHEY and CDR2 SVGAGI come from the germline V gene. The CDR3 length is 13 residues. In DNA form, the CDR3 reads TGTGCCAGCGGTAGGGCAGGGATGTACGAGCAGTACGTC. Protein sequence: CASGRAGMYEQYV.

The gene calls are TRBV5-1 and TRBJ2-7; 8 bases are a match to TRBD2. Germline V CDR1 and CDR2: SGHRS, YFSETQ. The J segment lost 0 bases and the V segment lost 1 base, leaving 3 bases of the junction unmatched. The CDR3 has 15 amino acids. The CDR3 loop is CASSLSGGSSYEQYV. CDR3 nucleotides: TGCGCCAGCAGCTTGAGCGGGGGAAGCTCCTACGAGCAGTACGTC.

The chain couples TRBV5-1 to TRBJ2-5; no firm D call. This CDR3 comprises 15 residues. Looked up from germline, CDR1 is SGHRS and CDR2 is YFSETQ. V was clipped by 0 bases and J by 1 base, with 10 bases between them. As DNA, the CDR3 is TGCGCCAGCAGCTTGGTGAGGCAGGCCCAAGAGACCCAGTACTTC. Protein sequence: CASSLVRQAQETQYF.

This clone occurred once. The V call is TRBV6-6, the J call TRBJ1-5; D unclear. The CDR3 is made up of 13 amino acids. The germline CDR1 and CDR2 sequences are MNHNY and SVGAGI (reference sequence). Trimming shortened V by 4 bases and J by 7 bases, and 11 bases separated the two germline ends. In DNA form, the CDR3 reads TGTGCCAGCAGTTCCGCGTTGGGGCAGCCCCAGCATTTT. Translation: CASSSALGQPQHF.

The chain is built from TRBV2 and TRBJ2-5; D might be TRBD2 (6 bases). V was cut by 7 bases and J by 5 bases, with 11 bases left in between. Per germline, CDR1 SNHLY and CDR2 FYNNEI. This CDR3 is 12 amino acids long. CDR3 sequence: CASMWGGETQYF. The DNA of the CDR3 is TGTGCCAGCATGTGGGGAGGCGAGACCCAGTACTTC.

This clone was recorded once. The chain employs TRBV30 and TRBJ1-2, with unresolved D. The germline V gene encodes CDR1 GTSNPN and CDR2 SVGIG (reference sequence). The CDR3 spans 12 residues. The ends were cut back, 3 bases at V and 7 bases at J, with 12 bases in the middle. The CDR3 sequence: CAWRVSPAGYTF. For the CDR3, the DNA is TGTGCCTGGAGGGTCTCGCCCGCTGGCTACACCTTC.

This clone has only one observation. The chain employs TRBV2 and TRBJ1-2; D is perhaps TRBD1 (5 bases). Germline assignment: CDR1 SNHLY and CDR2 FYNNEI. V was pared by 4 bases and J by 7 bases, with 7 bases between. The CDR3 sequence is 11 residues long. CDR3 nucleotide sequence: TGTGCCAGCAGTGGCGGGGCTGGCTACACCTTC. Protein product: CASSGGAGYTF.

This clone was counted between two and nine times. The chain combines TRBV27 with TRBJ1-2, with D unclear. There are 12 residues in the CDR3. Trimming cost V 3 bases and J 4 bases, with 6 bases left between them. Germline V gene data show CDR1 as MNHEY and CDR2 as SMNVEV (reference sequence). The CDR3 is CASSFRGYGYTF. The CDR3 bases are TGTGCCAGCAGTTTTCGGGGCTATGGCTACACCTTC.

This sequence joins TRBV27 and TRBJ2-2; tentative D call: TRBD2 (6 bases). The germline V gene encodes CDR1 MNHEY and CDR2 SMNVEV (reference sequence). The CDR3 has 16 residues. V was pared by 5 bases and J by 4 bases, with 17 bases between. The chain's CDR3 is CASSHPGSTSTGELFF. The CDR3, as DNA: TGTGCCAGCAGTCATCCCGGGAGTACCTCCACCGGGGAGCTGTTTTTT.

The CDR3, as DNA: TGTGCCAGCAGCCGGACTAGCTCGGGCACCGGGGAGCTGTTTTTT. It specifies CASSRTSSGTGELFF. This chain connects TRBV7-9 to TRBJ2-2; 8 bases match TRBD2. V lost 5 bases to trimming and J lost 4 bases; unmatched junction nucleotides: 6. CDR1 and CDR2 from the germline V gene are SEHNR and FQNEAQ (reference sequence). There are 15 residues in the CDR3.

CDR3 DNA: TGTGCCAGTAGTAACGGACACGGGCCCTACGAGCAGTACTTC. Protein sequence: CASSNGHGPYEQYF. The V gene is TRBV19, the J gene TRBJ2-7, with D possibly TRBD1 on 5 matching bases. Trimming left V 4 bases short and J 2 bases short, with 12 bases between. Germline values: CDR1 LNHDA, CDR2 SQIVND (reference sequence). The CDR3 loop spans 14 amino acids. Looking up the rest from reference TRBV19 and TRBJ2-7 gives the full variable domain: DGGITQSPKYLFRKEGQNVTLSCEQNLNHDAMYWYRQDPGQGLRLIYYSQIVNDFQKGDIAEGYSVSREKKESFPLTVTSAQKNPTAFYLCASSNGHGPYEQYFGPGTRLTVT.

CDR3 DNA: TGTGCCAGTAGTATCAACCCCCCGGGTACCGGGGAGCTGTTTTTT. The encoded protein is CASSINPPGTGELFF. The chain joins TRBV19 to TRBJ2-2; D ambiguous. Germline lookup yields CDR1 LNHDA and CDR2 SQIVND (reference sequence). Trimming took off 3 bases at V and 5 bases at J, with 13 bases between the two ends. The CDR3 extends over 15 amino acids.

This clone was seen a single time. This chain uses TRBV11-1 with TRBJ2-1; the D is unclear. Germline lookup yields CDR1 SGHAT and CDR2 FQDESV (reference sequence). Trimming stripped 2 bases from V and 10 bases from J, with 6 bases between. The CDR3 spans 11 residues. The CDR3 protein is CASSLLYEQFF. CDR3 coding DNA: TGTGCCAGCAGCTTACTTTACGAGCAGTTCTTC.

Worth noting for this clone: Other DNA sequences of this sample code for an identical CDR3. The chain combines TRBV14 with TRBJ1-2, with a tentative D call TRBD1 (6 bases). Germline CDR1 SGHDN, CDR2 FVKESK. The CDR3 consists of 17 residues. Trimming removed 1 base at V and 8 bases at J, with 23 bases between. The CDR3 is CASSQGSPGQGGSGYTF. CDR3 sequence (DNA): TGTGCCAGCAGCCAAGGGTCCCCGGGACAAGGAGGATCGGGCTACACCTTC.

The chain is built from TRBV18 and TRBJ2-5; 7 bases align to TRBD1. This CDR3 contains 15 residues. V lost 3 bases and J lost 2; bases outside the gene matches: 6. CDR1 is KGHSH, CDR2 LQKENI, per germline. DNA of the CDR3: TGTGCCAGCTCACCCAGCAGGGGGTTTCAAGAGACCCAGTACTTC. Its translation is CASSPSRGFQETQYF.